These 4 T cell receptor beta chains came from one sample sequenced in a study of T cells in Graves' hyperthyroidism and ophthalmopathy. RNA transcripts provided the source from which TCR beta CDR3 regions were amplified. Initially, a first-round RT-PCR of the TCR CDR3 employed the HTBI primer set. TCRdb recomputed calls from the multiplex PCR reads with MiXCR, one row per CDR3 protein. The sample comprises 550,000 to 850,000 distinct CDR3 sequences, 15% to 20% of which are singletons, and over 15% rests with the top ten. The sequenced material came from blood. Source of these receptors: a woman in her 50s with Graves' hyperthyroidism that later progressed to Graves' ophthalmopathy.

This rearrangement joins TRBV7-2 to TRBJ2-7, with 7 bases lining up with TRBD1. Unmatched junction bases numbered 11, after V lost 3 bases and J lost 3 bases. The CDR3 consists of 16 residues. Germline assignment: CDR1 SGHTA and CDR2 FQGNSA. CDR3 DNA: TGTGCCAGCAGCTTCGGCATCAGACAGGGAAACTACGAGCAGTACTTC. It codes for CASSFGIRQGNYEQYF.

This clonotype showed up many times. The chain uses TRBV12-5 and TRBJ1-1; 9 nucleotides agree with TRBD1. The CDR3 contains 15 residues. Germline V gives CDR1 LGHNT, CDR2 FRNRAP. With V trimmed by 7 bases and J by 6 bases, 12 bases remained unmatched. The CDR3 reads CASEGTGLSRAEAFF. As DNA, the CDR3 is TGTGCTAGTGAGGGGACAGGGTTATCCCGAGCTGAAGCTTTCTTT. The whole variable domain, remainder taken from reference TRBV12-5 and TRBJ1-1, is DARVTQTPRHKVTEMGQEVTMRCQPILGHNTVFWYRQTMMQGLELLAYFRNRAPLDDSGMPKDRFSAEMPDATLATLKIQPSEPRDSAVYFCASEGTGLSRAEAFFGQGTRLTVV.

CDR3 bases: TGCAGTGCTATACGGATCTCGGGGGGTAGAGATCAGCCCCAGCATTTT. Protein: CSAIRISGGRDQPQHF. This chain uses TRBV20-1 with TRBJ1-5; possible D gene TRBD1, 5 bases. Germline V gives CDR1 DFQATT, CDR2 SNEGSKA (reference sequence). V lost 4 bases to trimming and J lost 5 bases, with 21 bases between them. This CDR3 has 16 amino acids.

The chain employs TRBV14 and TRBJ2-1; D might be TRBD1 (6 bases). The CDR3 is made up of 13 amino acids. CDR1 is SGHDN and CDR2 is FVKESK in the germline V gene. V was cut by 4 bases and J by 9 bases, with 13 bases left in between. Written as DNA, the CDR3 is TGTGCCAGCAGCCCCACCCTAGGGGGTGAGCAGTTCTTC. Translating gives CASSPTLGGEQFF.